Each of the 10 T cell receptor beta chains below was sequenced from the same sample in a study of T cells after yellow fever vaccination. One entry per CDR3 protein results from TCRdb running MiXCR on the 5' RACE reads. Of 400,000 or so distinct CDR3 sequences in the sample, 18% were seen once. This specimen consisted of PBMCs, obtained before the yellow fever booster vaccination. The receptors come from a man aged 18 to 35 who received the YFV17D yellow fever vaccine.

The table lists this clonotype with a few counts. CDR3 protein: CASNRLAARDTQYF. CDR3 nucleotide sequence: TGTGCCAGTAATAGACTAGCGGCCCGAGATACGCAGTATTTT. The chain carries TRBV6-2 or TRBV6-3 and TRBJ2-3; 9 nucleotides agree with TRBD2. V trimming: 9 bases; J trimming: 5 bases; junction bases outside the gene matches: 9. The CDR3 totals 14 residues. Germline CDR1 reads MNHEY; CDR2 reads SVGEGT.

A few counts support this clonotype. The CDR3 here is CASSQVGGTEAFF. CDR3 bases: TGCGCCAGCAGCCAAGTAGGAGGCACTGAAGCTTTCTTT. This rearrangement joins TRBV4-1 to TRBJ1-1; D remains ambiguous. Germline-derived CDR1 and CDR2 are MGHRA and YSYEKL. The CDR3 contains 13 residues. The V and J ends lost 1 base and 4 bases respectively, with 7 bases between them.

J is TRBJ1-2 and V is TRBV4-3; tentative D call: TRBD1 (5 bases). The germline V and J ends were trimmed by 4 bases and 4 bases, with 16 bases remaining between them. This CDR3 has 15 residues. Germline CDR1 reads LGHNA; CDR2 reads YSLEER. The CDR3 sequence: CASSLRADRPYGYTF. The CDR3 bases are TGCGCCAGCAGCCTCAGAGCCGACAGACCCTATGGCTACACCTTC.

This clonotype was counted only a few times. The junction and the germline gene differ at one end; a read error may be behind it. The chain links TRBV25-1 to TRBJ2-7; no clear D. The germline V gene has CDR1 MGHDK and CDR2 SYGVNS. The CDR3 consists of 15 residues. Here the CDR3 DNA reads TGTGCCAGCAACCCCGGACGGGCGGACGTCTACCAGCAGTACTTC. It translates to CASNPGRADVYQQYF.

This clonotype rates as medium-sized. The chain links TRBV7-3 to TRBJ2-1; D is unresolved. There are 12 residues in the CDR3. Trimming left V 5 bases short and J 10 bases short, with 12 bases between. Germline lookup yields CDR1 SGHTA and CDR2 FQGTGA. In DNA, the CDR3 is TGTGCCAGCAGCGCCACCCTGGGCGAGCAGTTCTTC. This translates into CASSATLGEQFF.

This clonotype has just a few counts. This chain links TRBV6-1 with TRBJ2-7, with D possibly being TRBD1 (5 bases). The CDR3 spans 15 residues. Between the trimmed V and J ends, which lost 10 bases and 5 bases, there was a span of 24 bases. Germline CDR1 is MNHNS and CDR2 is SASEGT. CDR3 residues: CATREPQGQSHEQYF. Written as DNA, the CDR3 is TGTGCCACCCGCGAGCCTCAAGGACAATCCCACGAGCAGTACTTC.

The chain uses TRBV3-1 and TRBJ2-3; possible D gene TRBD1, 5 bases. Trimming pared 0 bases from V and 3 bases from J, leaving 7 bases between. This CDR3 has 14 amino acids. In germline, CDR1 is LGHDT, CDR2 YNNKEL (reference sequence). CDR3 sequence (DNA): TGTGCCAGCAGCCAAGATCAGGGAACAGATACGCAGTATTTT. Protein product: CASSQDQGTDTQYF.

This clonotype was seen more than once but under ten times. The rearrangement links TRBV12-3 or TRBV12-4 to TRBJ2-7, with a weak D call TRBD1 (6 bases). V was pared by 5 bases and J by 3 bases, with 8 bases between. CDR3 length equals 12 residues. In DNA form, the CDR3 reads TGTGCCAGCAGTGGGGGCATCTACGAGCAGTACTTC. It codes for CASSGGIYEQYF.

The genes are TRBV20-1 and TRBJ1-1; D unresolved. The V gene's germline CDR1 is DFQATT and CDR2 SNEGSKA (reference sequence). CDR3 length: 15 amino acids. Trimming cost V 3 bases and J 6 bases, with 20 bases left between them. The CDR3 coding sequence is TGCAGTGCTAGGGCCCGTGGCCAGTATCGATCTGAAGCTTTCTTT. This gives the protein CSARARGQYRSEAFF.

This clonotype occurred many times. The chain employs TRBV20-1 and TRBJ2-1; 7 bases line up with TRBD2. Germline CDR1 is DFQATT and CDR2 is SNEGSKA (reference sequence). V lost 0 bases, J lost 6 bases, and 11 bases stayed unmatched. CDR3 length equals 16 residues. CDR3 region: CSARDRGLAVFNEQFF. Here the CDR3 DNA reads TGCAGTGCTAGAGATCGGGGTCTAGCGGTTTTCAATGAGCAGTTCTTC.